The T cell receptor beta chain under discussion was sequenced for a study of CD8 T cells in Susac syndrome (dated by TCRdb to about 2019). Some background on the complete study: Among the sequenced Susac syndrome patients, 5 or 6 had clinically active disease and eight were in clinical remission. At blood withdrawal, Susac syndrome patients were therapy-naive, treated with corticosteroids (with IVIg additionally given to some), or treated with IVIg alone. Whether CD8+ T cell activation and differentiation in Susac syndrome was antigen driven was tested using repertoire sequencing. CD8+ T cell repertoire clonality was compared between around eleven healthy donors, approximately 14 Susac syndrome patients and approximately 16 multiple sclerosis patients.

Peripheral blood CD8+ and CD4+ T cells from healthy donors, Susac syndrome patients and multiple sclerosis patients were profiled using high-throughput TCR beta sequencing. The Susac syndrome patients fulfilled recently defined diagnostic criteria for either definite or probable disease. CD8+ TEMRA cells were enriched by FACS, while bulk CD8+ and CD4+ T cells were purified by magnetic negative isolation. Blood was drawn into EDTA tubes, processed within 24 hours, and PBMCs were isolated by density gradient centrifugation. PBMCs intended for TCR sequencing were cryopreserved in liquid nitrogen and thawed later in a water bath at 37 degrees C. The sorted or isolated CD4+, CD8+ and CD8+ TEMRA cells had a purity of 90% or higher. The investigation overall reported the following: In the total CD8+ and CD8+ TEMRA repertoires, around 15 and five Susac-specific public clones, respectively, were identified. The study acknowledged that relatively few individuals were included in the TCR sequencing and HLA analysis. Clonal expansion was observed in Susac syndrome CD8+ repertoires, with the highest expansion in CD8+ TEMRA cells and greater expansion in clinically active than in remitting patients.

There are a few counts of this clonotype. What this receptor recognizes is not known. The input lacks base qualities; no much larger clone sits a single base away. V and J lose 6 bases and 5 bases, and a span of 10 bases separates them. Including cysteine and phenylalanine, the CDR3 has 12 amino acids. Only the CDR3 DNA is retained, 36 bases long and in frame from the first base. The germline V gene supplies CDR1 SGHVS and CDR2 FQNEAQ. RNA was extracted using the RNeasy kit, and roughly 0.5 to 1 microgram was reverse transcribed with random hexamers. The immunoSEQ multiplex PCR assay, covering 54 Vbeta and 13 Jbeta segments, was used to amplify TCR beta CDR3 regions. Bias from PCR amplification was corrected by using a synthetic template baseline for primer optimization and for computational correction. The study's processing was this. Only productive sequences were kept, with reads annotated to V, D and J genes according to IMGT and analyzed in immunoSEQ Analyzer. Clonality was calculated as one minus the Shannon entropy normalized by log2 of the number of productive unique sequences. For each patient and control, public and private clones were evaluated among the 100 most prevalent clones. A clone was defined as Susac-specific if it was absent from the healthy and MS cohorts, from roughly 980 published viral clones and from other ImmuneACCESS disease sequences. Through fastp at Q25 and MiXCR, TCRdb rebuilt clones from the public reads, retaining in-frame beta chains. Each record represents a unique CDR3 protein, reported with the most common genes and DNA among its rows. The V and J calls and clone size come from TCRdb's table, not from the authors' own analysis. Across this sample there are approximately 190,000 distinct CDR3 sequences, with around 93% seen only once. The top ten constitute about 0.17% of the sample.

Sequenced: CD8+ T cells from PBMCs. The sequence came from a human donor with Susac syndrome. Recombination joined TRBV7-8 with TRBJ2-5; the D gene is not confidently resolved. The nucleotide sequence is TGTGCCAGCAGTCTCCGGACGGAGACCCAGTACTTC. The encoded protein is CASSLRTETQYF. With the rest looked up from the reference TRBV7-8 and TRBJ2-5 genes rather than sequenced, the full variable domain is GAGVSQSPRYKVAKRGQDVALRCDPISGHVSLFWYQQALGQGPEFLTYFQNEAQLDKSGLPSDRFFAERPEGSVSTLKIQRTQQEDSAVYLCASSLRTETQYFGPGTRLLVL.